What follows is one T cell receptor beta chain and its context. Its antigen is as yet unknown. This specimen belongs to a study of T cell repertoires in cytomegalovirus infection. Overall study context: Both recently identified HLA-C-restricted and well-studied HLA-B-restricted CMV epitopes were used in the study. Indications came from public TCR beta signatures; they pointed to CMV infection and to a matching HLA type.

The CDR3 has 16 residues. After removal of 3 bases from V and 5 bases from J, the junction contained 6 bases not matched to a gene. CDR1 LNHNV and CDR2 YYDKDF come from the germline V gene (reference sequence). TCRdb re-called the reads with MiXCR, one entry per CDR3 protein. The data hold fewer than 950,000 distinct CDR3 sequences, with around a third observed a single time. Findings and limits, study-wide: Dominant in the ex vivo response were TCR beta clonotypes restricted by HLA-C and specific for CMV. Summed frequency of public TCR beta families distinguished CMV carriers with the relevant HLA.

This receptor was taken from a human donor in good health (CMV status not recorded). Some clones in this sample may be carry-over from other donors' samples. Here the sequenced sample was cultured CD8+ T cells from PBMCs, taken from culture after CMV antigen stimulation. This rearrangement joins TRBV15 to TRBJ2-2; 10 nucleotides match TRBD1. The CDR3 loop is CATSRERDRGTGELFF. DNA for the CDR3: TGTGCCACCAGCAGGGAACGGGACAGGGGTACCGGGGAGCTGTTTTTT.